This entry is about one TCR beta chain. Graft tissue was processed to release intraepithelial and lamina propria lymphocytes. The sample belongs to a study of graft-versus-host responses after intestinal transplantation. At the level of the study: The whole recipient group had anti-thymocyte globulin induction followed by tacrolimus and steroids for 2 to 3 years.

The protocol was immunoSEQ multiplex PCR, while the TCRdb copy is restricted to in-frame clones and leaves out a portion. The top ten hold under 6.5% of the sample, which has 8,000 to 10,000 clones, 86% seen once. Trimming removed 2 bases from V and 0 bases from J, with 8 bases in between. The CDR3 is 14 amino acids. Per germline, CDR1 SGHDN and CDR2 FVKESK. V is TRBV14 and J is TRBJ2-7; no definite D call. The sequencing used ileum tissue, collected 729 days after intestinal transplantation. The receptor was derived from a human patient who received an intestinal transplant, so some T cells may come from the graft donor. The CDR3 bases are TGTGCCAGCAGCCAACCGGGCCTCTCCTACGAGCAGTACTTC. Its translation is CASSQPGLSYEQYF.